The clone carrying this T cell receptor beta chain has at least ten counts. What it binds is unknown. This record belongs to a study of identical twins. Broader study findings: Insertion counts were lower in abundant cord blood beta clonotypes, a trend that memory repertoires did not show.

A universal primer site was incorporated via template switching, and the cDNA contained unique molecular identifiers. TCRdb re-called the 5' RACE reads through MiXCR, storing one row per CDR3 protein. This sample yields 200,000 to 250,000 distinct CDR3 sequences, of which 5.5% to 7.5% are seen a single time; roughly 15% belongs to the top ten. This CDR3 has 15 residues. The V gene's germline CDR1 is KGHDR and CDR2 SFDVKD. Deletions cut 3 bases from V and 3 bases from J, with 13 bases between. This same sample was also part of a study on T cells expressing NK-cell markers. That investigation notes: The study left the HCMV specificity of expanded NKG2C+ T cell clones unresolved.

This sequence joins TRBV24-1 and TRBJ1-1; maybe TRBD1 (6 bases). The specimen sequenced was CD8+ T cells sorted from blood. The receptor was derived from a young woman in good health. The CDR3 DNA follows: TGTGCCACCAGTGATAGGGACATACGGTACACTGAAGCTTTCTTT. Protein product: CATSDRDIRYTEAFF.